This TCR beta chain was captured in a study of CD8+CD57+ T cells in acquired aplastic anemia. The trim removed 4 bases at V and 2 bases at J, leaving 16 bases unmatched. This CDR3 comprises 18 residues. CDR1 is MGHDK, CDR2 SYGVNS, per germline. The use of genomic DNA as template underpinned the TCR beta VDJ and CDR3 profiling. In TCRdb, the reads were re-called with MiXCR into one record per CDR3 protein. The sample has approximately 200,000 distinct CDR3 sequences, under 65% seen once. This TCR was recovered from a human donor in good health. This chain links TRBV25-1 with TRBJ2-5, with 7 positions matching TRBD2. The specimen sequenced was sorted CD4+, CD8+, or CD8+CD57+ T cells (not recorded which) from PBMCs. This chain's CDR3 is CASSAPGVLAGDQETQYF. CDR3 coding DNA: TGTGCCAGCAGTGCCCCCGGAGTGTTAGCGGGCGATCAAGAGACCCAGTACTTC.